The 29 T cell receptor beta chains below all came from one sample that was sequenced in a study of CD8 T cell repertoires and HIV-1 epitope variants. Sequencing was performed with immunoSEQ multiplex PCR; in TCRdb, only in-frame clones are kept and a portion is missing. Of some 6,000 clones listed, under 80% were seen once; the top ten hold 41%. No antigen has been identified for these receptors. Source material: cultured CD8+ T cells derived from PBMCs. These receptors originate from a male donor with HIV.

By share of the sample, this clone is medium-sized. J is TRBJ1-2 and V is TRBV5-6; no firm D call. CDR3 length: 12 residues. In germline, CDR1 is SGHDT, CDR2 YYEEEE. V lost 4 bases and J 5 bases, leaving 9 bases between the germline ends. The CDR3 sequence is CASSAGTYGYTF. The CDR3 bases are TGTGCCAGCAGCGCGGGTACTTATGGCTACACCTTC.

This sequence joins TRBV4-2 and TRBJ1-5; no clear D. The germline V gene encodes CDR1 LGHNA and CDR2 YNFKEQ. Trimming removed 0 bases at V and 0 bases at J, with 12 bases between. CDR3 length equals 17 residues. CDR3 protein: CASSQDHEPYSNQPQHF. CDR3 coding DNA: TGTGCCAGCAGCCAAGATCACGAACCCTATAGCAATCAGCCCCAGCATTTT.

CDR3 nucleotide sequence: TGTGCCAGCAGCATCGGACAGGGCTACGAGCAGTACTTC. As protein: CASSIGQGYEQYF. The V and J genes are TRBV2 and TRBJ2-7; 8 bases line up with TRBD1. Germline-derived CDR1 and CDR2 are SNHLY and FYNNEI. Trimming cost V 6 bases and J 3 bases; bases outside gene matches: 4. The CDR3 sequence is 13 residues long.

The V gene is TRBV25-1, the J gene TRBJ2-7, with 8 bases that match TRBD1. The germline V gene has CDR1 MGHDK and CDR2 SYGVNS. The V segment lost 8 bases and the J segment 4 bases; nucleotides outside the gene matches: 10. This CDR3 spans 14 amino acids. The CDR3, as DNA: TGTGCCAGCGGAAGACAGGGGCAGGAGTACGAGCAGTACTTC. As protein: CASGRQGQEYEQYF.

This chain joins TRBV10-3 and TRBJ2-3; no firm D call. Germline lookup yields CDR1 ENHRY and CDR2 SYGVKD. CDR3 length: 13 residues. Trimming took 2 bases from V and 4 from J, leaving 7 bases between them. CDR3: CAISERAADTQYF. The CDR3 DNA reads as TGTGCCATCAGTGAGAGGGCCGCAGATACGCAGTATTTT.

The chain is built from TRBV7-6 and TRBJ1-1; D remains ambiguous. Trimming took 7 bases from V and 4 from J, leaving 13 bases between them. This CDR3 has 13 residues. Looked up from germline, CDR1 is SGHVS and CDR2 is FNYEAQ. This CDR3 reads CASKDGTGTEAFF. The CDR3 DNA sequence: TGTGCCAGCAAGGACGGAACGGGCACTGAAGCTTTCTTT. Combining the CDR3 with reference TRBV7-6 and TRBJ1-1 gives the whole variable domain GAGVSQSPRYKVTKRGQDVALRCDPISGHVSLYWYRQALGQGPEFLTYFNYEAQQDKSGLPNDRFSAERPEGSISTLTIQRTEQRDSAMYRCASKDGTGTEAFFGQGTRLTVV.

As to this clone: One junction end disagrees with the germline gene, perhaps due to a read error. In DNA form, the CDR3 reads TGTGCCAGCAGCTTGGGGACAGCTAACGGCCGATTGGTCTTT. Translated, it gives CASSLGTANGRLVF. V usage is TRBV5-6 and J usage is TRBJ1-1; TRBD1 is a possible D gene (6 bases). CDR1 and CDR2 (germline): SGHDT, YYEEEE. This CDR3 region has 14 residues.

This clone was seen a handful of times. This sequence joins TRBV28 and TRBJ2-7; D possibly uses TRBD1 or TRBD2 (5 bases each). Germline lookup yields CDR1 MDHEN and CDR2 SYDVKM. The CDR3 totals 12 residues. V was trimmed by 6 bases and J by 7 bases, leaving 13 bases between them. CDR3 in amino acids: CASSSGAGEQYF. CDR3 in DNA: TGTGCCAGCAGCTCCGGGGCCGGTGAGCAGTACTTC.

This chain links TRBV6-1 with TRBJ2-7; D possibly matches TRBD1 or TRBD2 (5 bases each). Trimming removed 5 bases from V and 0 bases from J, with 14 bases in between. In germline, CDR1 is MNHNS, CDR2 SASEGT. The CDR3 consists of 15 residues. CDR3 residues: CASSTGTWSSYEQYF. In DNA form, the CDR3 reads TGTGCCAGCAGTACCGGGACCTGGAGCTCCTACGAGCAGTACTTC.

CDR3 sequence: CASQGGARESPLHF. In nucleotides, the CDR3 is TGTGCCTCCCAGGGGGGGGCGAGAGAATCACCCCTCCACTTT. This chain joins TRBV9 and TRBJ1-6; TRBD1 agrees at 7 bases. V was clipped by 10 bases and J by 10 bases; unmatched bases: 14. Germline CDR1 reads SGDLS; CDR2 reads YYNGEE. The CDR3 has 14 residues.

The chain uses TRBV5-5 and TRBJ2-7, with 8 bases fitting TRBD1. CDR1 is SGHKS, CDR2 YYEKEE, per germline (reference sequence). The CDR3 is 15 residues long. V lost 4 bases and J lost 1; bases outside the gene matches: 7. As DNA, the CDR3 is TGTGCCAGCAGCGTGGACAGGGTCAGTTCCTACGAGCAGTACTTC. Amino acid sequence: CASSVDRVSSYEQYF.

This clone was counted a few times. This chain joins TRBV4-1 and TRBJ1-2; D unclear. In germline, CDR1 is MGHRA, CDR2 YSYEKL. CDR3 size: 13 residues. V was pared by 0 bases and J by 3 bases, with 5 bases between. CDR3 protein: CASSQDRDYGYTF. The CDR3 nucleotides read TGCGCCAGCAGCCAAGATAGGGACTATGGCTACACCTTC.

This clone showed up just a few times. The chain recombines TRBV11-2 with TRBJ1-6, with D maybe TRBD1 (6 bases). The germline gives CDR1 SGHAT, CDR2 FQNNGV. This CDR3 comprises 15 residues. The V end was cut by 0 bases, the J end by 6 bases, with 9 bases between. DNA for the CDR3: TGTGCCAGCAGCTTAGATAGGGGGACTAATTCACCCCTCCACTTT. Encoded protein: CASSLDRGTNSPLHF. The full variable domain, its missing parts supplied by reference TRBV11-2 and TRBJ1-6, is EAGVAQSPRYKIIEKRQSVAFWCNPISGHATLYWYQQILGQGPKLLIQFQNNGVVDDSQLPKDRFSAERLKGVDSTLKIQPAKLEDSAVYLCASSLDRGTNSPLHFGNGTRLTVT.

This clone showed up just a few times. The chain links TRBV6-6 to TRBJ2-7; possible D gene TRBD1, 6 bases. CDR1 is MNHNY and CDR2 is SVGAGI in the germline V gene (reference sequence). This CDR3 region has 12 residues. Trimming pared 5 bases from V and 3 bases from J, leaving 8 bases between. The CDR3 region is CASSPGDYEQYF. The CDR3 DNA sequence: TGTGCCAGCAGTCCAGGGGACTACGAGCAGTACTTC.

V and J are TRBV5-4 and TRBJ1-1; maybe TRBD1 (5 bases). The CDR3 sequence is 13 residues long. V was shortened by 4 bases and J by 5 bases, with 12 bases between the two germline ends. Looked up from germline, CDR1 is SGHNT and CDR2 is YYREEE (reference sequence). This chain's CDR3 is CASSLGTGTEAFF. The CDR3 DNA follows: TGTGCCAGCAGCCTCGGGACGGGGACTGAAGCTTTCTTT.

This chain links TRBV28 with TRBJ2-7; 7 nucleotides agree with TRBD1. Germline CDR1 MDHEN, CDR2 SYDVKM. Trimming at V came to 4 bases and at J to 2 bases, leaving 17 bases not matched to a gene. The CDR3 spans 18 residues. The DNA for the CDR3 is TGTGCCAGCAGTTATGTTGGGGGTATGGGGACAGCCACCTACGAGCAGTACTTC. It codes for CASSYVGGMGTATYEQYF.

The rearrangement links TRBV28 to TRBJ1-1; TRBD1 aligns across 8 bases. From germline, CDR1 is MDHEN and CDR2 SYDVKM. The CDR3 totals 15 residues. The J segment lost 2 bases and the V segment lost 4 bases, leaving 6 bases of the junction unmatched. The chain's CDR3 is CASSSGQGLNTEAFF. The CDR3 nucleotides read TGTGCCAGCAGTTCTGGACAGGGCCTAAACACTGAAGCTTTCTTT.

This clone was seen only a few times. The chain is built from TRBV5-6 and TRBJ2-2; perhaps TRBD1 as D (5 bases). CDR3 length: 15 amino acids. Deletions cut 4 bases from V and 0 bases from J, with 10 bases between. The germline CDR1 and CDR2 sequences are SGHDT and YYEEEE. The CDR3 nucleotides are TGTGCCAGCAGCCCAGGGTTCGCGAACACCGGGGAGCTGTTTTTT. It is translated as CASSPGFANTGELFF.

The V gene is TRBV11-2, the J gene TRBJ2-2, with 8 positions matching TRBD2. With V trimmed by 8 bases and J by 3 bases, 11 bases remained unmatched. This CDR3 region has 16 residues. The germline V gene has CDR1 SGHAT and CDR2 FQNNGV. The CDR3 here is CASGPSGWGDTGELFF. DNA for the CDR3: TGTGCCAGCGGACCTAGCGGGTGGGGTGACACCGGGGAGCTGTTTTTT.

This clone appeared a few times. The CDR3, as DNA: TGTGCCAGCAGTTACTCGGATTTTAGCACAGATACGCAGTATTTT. Translation: CASSYSDFSTDTQYF. The rearrangement joins TRBV6-5 to TRBJ2-3; D is undetermined. Trimming stripped 0 bases from V and 0 bases from J, with 7 bases between. CDR1 MNHEY and CDR2 SVGAGI come from the germline V gene. The CDR3 loop spans 15 amino acids.

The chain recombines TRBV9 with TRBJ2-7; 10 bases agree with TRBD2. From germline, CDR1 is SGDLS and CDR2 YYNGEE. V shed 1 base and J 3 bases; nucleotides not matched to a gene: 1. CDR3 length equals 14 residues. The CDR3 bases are TGTGCCAGCAGCGTAACTAGCGGGGACTACGAGCAGTACTTC. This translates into CASSVTSGDYEQYF.

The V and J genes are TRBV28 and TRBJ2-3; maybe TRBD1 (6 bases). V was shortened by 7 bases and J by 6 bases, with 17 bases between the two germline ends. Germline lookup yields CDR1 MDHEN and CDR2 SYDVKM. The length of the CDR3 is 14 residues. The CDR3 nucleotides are TGTGCCAGCACCCTCAGGGGTAGGCGGGATACGCAGTATTTT. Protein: CASTLRGRRDTQYF.

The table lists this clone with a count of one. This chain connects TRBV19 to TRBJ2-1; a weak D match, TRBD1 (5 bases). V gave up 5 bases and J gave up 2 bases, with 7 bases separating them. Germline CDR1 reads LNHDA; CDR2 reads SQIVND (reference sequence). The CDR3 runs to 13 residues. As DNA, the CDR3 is TGTGCCAGTAGTCCAGGGCCCTACAATGAGCAGTTCTTC. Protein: CASSPGPYNEQFF.

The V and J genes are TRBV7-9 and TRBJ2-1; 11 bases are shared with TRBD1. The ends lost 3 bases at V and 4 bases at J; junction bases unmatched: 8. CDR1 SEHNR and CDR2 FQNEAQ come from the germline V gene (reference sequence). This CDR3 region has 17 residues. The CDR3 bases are TGTGCCAGCAGCTTCCGGGACAGGGGGGACTTATACAATGAGCAGTTCTTC. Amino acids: CASSFRDRGDLYNEQFF.

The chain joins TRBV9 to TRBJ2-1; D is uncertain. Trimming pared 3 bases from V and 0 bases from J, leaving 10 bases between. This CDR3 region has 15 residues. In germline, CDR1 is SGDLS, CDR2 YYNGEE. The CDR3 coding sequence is TGTGCCAGCAGCGAGACTTCCAGCTCCTACAATGAGCAGTTCTTC. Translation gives CASSETSSSYNEQFF. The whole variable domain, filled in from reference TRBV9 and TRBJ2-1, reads DSGVTQTPKHLITATGQRVTLRCSPRSGDLSVYWYQQSLDQGLQFLIQYYNGEERAKGNILERFSAQQFPDLHSELNLSSLELGDSALYFCASSETSSSYNEQFFGPGTRLTVL.

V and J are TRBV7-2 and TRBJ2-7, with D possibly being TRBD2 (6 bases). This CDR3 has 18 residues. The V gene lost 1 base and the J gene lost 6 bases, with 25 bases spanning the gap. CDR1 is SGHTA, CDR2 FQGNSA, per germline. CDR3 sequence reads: CASSLGLGGAQTIGEQYF. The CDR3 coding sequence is TGTGCCAGCAGCTTAGGGCTAGGAGGGGCGCAGACGATTGGCGAGCAGTACTTC.

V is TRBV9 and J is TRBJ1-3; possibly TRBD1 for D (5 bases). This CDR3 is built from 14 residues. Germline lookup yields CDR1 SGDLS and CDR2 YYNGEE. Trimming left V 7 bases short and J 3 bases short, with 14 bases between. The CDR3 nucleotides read TGTGCCAGCGACTCGGGGGGACGTGGAAACACCATATATTTT. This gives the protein CASDSGGRGNTIYF.

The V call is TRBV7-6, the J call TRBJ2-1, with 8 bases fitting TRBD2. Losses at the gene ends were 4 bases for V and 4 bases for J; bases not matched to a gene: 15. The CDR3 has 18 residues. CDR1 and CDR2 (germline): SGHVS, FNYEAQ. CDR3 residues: CASSSYPRSSGRYNEQFF. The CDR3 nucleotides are TGTGCCAGCAGCTCATATCCCCGGTCTAGCGGGCGTTACAATGAGCAGTTCTTC.

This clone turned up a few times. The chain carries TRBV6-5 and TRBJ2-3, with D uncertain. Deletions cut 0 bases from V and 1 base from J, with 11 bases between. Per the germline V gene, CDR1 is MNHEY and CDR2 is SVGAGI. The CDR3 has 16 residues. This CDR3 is CASSYSTDPRTDTQYF. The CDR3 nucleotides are TGTGCCAGCAGTTACTCTACGGACCCTCGCACAGATACGCAGTATTTT.